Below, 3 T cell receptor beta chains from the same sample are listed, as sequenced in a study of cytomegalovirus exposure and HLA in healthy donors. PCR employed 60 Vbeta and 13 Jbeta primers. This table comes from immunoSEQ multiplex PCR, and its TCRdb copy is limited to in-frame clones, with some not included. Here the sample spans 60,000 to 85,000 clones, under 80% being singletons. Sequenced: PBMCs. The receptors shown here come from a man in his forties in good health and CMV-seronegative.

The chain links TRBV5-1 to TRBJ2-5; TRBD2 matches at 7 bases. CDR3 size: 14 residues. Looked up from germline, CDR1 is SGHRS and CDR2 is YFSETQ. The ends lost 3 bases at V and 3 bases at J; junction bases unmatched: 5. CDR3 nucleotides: TGCGCCAGCAGCTCACGGGGGACTAAAGAGACCCAGTACTTC. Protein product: CASSSRGTKETQYF.

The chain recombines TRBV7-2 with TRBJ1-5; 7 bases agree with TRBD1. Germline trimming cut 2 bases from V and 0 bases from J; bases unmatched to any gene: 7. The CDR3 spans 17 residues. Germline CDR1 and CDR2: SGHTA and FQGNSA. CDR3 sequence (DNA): TGTGCCAGCAGCTTAAACCCGGGACAGTATAGCAATCAGCCCCAGCATTTT. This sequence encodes CASSLNPGQYSNQPQHF. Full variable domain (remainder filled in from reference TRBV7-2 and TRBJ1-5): GAGVSQSPSNKVTEKGKDVELRCDPISGHTALYWYRQSLGQGLEFLIYFQGNSAPDKSGLPSDRFSAERTGGSVSTLTIQRTQQEDSAVYLCASSLNPGQYSNQPQHFGDGTRLSIL.

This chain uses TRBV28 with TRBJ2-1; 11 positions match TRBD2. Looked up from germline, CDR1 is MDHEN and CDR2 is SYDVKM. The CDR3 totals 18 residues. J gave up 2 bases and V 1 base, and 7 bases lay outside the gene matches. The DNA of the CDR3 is TGTGCCAGCAGTTTATTCGGGACTAGCGGACCGACCTACAATGAGCAGTTCTTC. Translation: CASSLFGTSGPTYNEQFF. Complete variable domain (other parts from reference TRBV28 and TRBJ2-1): DVKVTQSSRYLVKRTGEKVFLECVQDMDHENMFWYRQDPGLGLRLIYFSYDVKMKEKGDIPEGYSVSREKKERFSLILESASTNQTSMYLCASSLFGTSGPTYNEQFFGPGTRLTVL.